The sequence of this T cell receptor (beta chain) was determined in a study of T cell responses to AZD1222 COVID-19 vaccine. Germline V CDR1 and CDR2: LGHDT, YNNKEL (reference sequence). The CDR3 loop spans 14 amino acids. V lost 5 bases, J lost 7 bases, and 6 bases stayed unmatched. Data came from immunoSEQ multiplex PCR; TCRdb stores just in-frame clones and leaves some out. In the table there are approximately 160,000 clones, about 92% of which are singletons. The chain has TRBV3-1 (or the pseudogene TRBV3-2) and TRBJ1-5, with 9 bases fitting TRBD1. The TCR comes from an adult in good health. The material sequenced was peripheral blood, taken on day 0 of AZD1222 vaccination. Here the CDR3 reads CASSSGTGSQPQHF. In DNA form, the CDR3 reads TGTGCCAGCAGCTCCGGGACAGGGAGCCAGCCCCAGCATTTT.